The TCR beta chain under discussion was sequenced for a study of T cells in Graves' hyperthyroidism and ophthalmopathy. About the study: Blood from the periphery was taken at initial diagnosis, before any treatment. Broader study findings: Progression to ophthalmopathy was predicted a median of approximately seven months early.

Amplified TCR beta CDR3 regions derived from RNA transcripts. The TCR CDR3 first-round RT-PCR relied on the HTBI primer set. TCRdb redid the calling of the multiplex PCR reads with MiXCR, one entry per CDR3 protein. The data hold about 700,000 distinct CDR3 sequences, with 13% to 15% observed a single time. Using around 10 ml of fresh peripheral blood, PBMCs were prepared. The germline CDR1 and CDR2 sequences are LGHDT and YNNKEL (reference sequence). V dropped 1 base and J dropped 1 base, with 19 bases sitting between them. The CDR3 runs 18 residues. This clonotype was counted ten times or more. The antigen is unknown.

The sample was blood. The receptor was isolated from a woman between 18 and 29 years old with Graves' hyperthyroidism. The rearrangement uses TRBV3-1 and TRBJ1-1; possibly TRBD1 for D (5 bases). The CDR3 region has the DNA TGTGCCAGCAGCCAAGTCTCCCCCTGGGACCTACCGAACACTGAAGCTTTCTTT. Translated: CASSQVSPWDLPNTEAFF.